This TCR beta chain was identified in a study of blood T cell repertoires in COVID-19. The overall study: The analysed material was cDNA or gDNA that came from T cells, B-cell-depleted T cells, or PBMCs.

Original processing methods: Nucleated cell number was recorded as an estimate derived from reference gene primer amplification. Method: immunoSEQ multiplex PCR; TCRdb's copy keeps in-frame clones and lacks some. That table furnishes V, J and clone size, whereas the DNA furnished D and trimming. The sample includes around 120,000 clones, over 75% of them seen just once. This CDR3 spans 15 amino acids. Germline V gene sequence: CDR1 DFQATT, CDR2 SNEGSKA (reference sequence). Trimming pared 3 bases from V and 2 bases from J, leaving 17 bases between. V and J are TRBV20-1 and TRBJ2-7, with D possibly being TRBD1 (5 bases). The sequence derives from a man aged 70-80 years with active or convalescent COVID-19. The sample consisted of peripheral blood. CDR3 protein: CSASEFGRVAYEQYF. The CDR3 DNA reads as TGCAGTGCTAGTGAATTCGGCAGGGTAGCCTACGAGCAGTACTTC.